The 18 T cell receptor beta chains listed next were all sequenced from one sample in a study of control samples from healthy donors and cancer patients. Assay used: immunoSEQ multiplex PCR; TCRdb lists only in-frame clones, some missing. The table includes about 92,000 clones, around 80% detected once. The sample taken for sequencing was blood. These receptors were collected from a woman aged 55-69 years in good health.

Only one count was recorded for this clone. The rearrangement links TRBV18 to TRBJ2-7, with TRBD1 matching 8 bases. This CDR3 contains 16 residues. CDR1 is KGHSH, CDR2 LQKENI, per germline. Losses at the gene ends were 3 bases for V and 6 bases for J; bases not matched to a gene: 13. The CDR3 here is CASSPWTGRGSGEQYF. The CDR3 DNA reads as TGTGCCAGCTCACCGTGGACAGGGCGGGGTAGCGGCGAGCAGTACTTC.

The chain uses TRBV5-1 and TRBJ1-4; D gene ambiguous. Germline assignment: CDR1 SGHRS and CDR2 YFSETQ. Trimming cost V 0 bases and J 7 bases, with 13 bases left between them. CDR3 length: 15 residues. The DNA of the CDR3 is TGCGCCAGCAGCTTGGCCGGTGGTGGAGGTGAAAAACTGTTTTTT. Translation gives CASSLAGGGGEKLFF.

In this sample, this clone turned up once. This chain links TRBV5-1 with TRBJ1-6; D is uncertain. Per the germline V gene, CDR1 is SGHRS and CDR2 is YFSETQ. Trimming took off 1 base at V and 7 bases at J, with 6 bases between the two ends. CDR3 size: 13 residues. The CDR3 reads CASSLSQNSPLHF. In DNA, the CDR3 is TGCGCCAGCAGCTTGAGTCAAAATTCACCCCTCCACTTT. Complete variable domain (other parts from reference TRBV5-1 and TRBJ1-6): KAGVTQTPRYLIKTRGQQVTLSCSPISGHRSVSWYQQTPGQGLQFLFEYFSETQRNKGNFPGRFSGRQFSNSRSEMNVSTLELGDSALYLCASSLSQNSPLHFGNGTRLTVT.

The V call is TRBV5-1, the J call TRBJ1-4, with TRBD1 matching over 7 bases. The V and J ends lost 1 base and 3 bases, in that order; junction bases with no gene match: 3. The germline gives CDR1 SGHRS, CDR2 YFSETQ. The CDR3 spans 15 residues. CDR3 nucleotides: TGCGCCAGCAGCTTGACAGGGGCGGCTAATGAAAAACTGTTTTTT. It translates to CASSLTGAANEKLFF.

J is TRBJ2-3 and V is TRBV5-4; 8 bases agree with TRBD1. V shed 3 bases and J 2 bases; nucleotides not matched to a gene: 11. CDR3 length: 17 residues. Looked up from germline, CDR1 is SGHNT and CDR2 is YYREEE (reference sequence). CDR3 in amino acids: CASSSPGNRGSTDTQYF. CDR3 in DNA: TGTGCCAGCAGCTCGCCGGGCAACAGGGGGTCCACAGATACGCAGTATTTT.

The rearrangement links TRBV5-1 to TRBJ1-1; 10 bases fit TRBD1. Unmatched junction bases numbered 3, after V lost 0 bases and J lost 7 bases. CDR1 is SGHRS and CDR2 is YFSETQ in the germline V gene. The CDR3 spans 14 residues. The CDR3 DNA is TGCGCCAGCAGCTTGGGCGGGACAGGGGTTGAAGCTTTCTTT. It is translated as CASSLGGTGVEAFF.

Points on this clone: Other DNA sequences in this sample translate to the same CDR3. The rearrangement links TRBV13 to TRBJ2-6, with D possibly being TRBD1 (6 bases). V was pared by 0 bases and J by 4 bases, with 13 bases between. Germline V CDR1 and CDR2: PRHDT, FYEKMQ (reference sequence). The CDR3 consists of 17 residues. The CDR3 sequence is CASSLGVGGPGANVLTF. CDR3 nucleotides: TGTGCCAGCAGCTTAGGGGTAGGGGGTCCCGGGGCCAACGTCCTGACTTTC.

This clone showed up just a few times. The chain joins TRBV5-1 to TRBJ2-7, with 7 bases lining up with TRBD2. V dropped 3 bases and J dropped 4; count of bases not matched to a gene: 13. This CDR3 comprises 16 residues. CDR1 SGHRS and CDR2 YFSETQ come from the germline V gene. The chain's CDR3 is CASSSTFSGSGYEQYF. CDR3 coding DNA: TGCGCCAGCAGCTCAACTTTTAGCGGGTCCGGGTACGAGCAGTACTTC.

The rearrangement joins TRBV9 to TRBJ1-1; D is unresolved. With 0 bases removed from V and 0 bases from J, the gap between germline ends came to 6 bases. Germline V gene data show CDR1 as SGDLS and CDR2 as YYNGEE. The CDR3 loop spans 14 amino acids. The DNA for the CDR3 is TGTGCCAGCAGCGTAGATCCCCTGAACACTGAAGCTTTCTTT. This codes for CASSVDPLNTEAFF.

The chain links TRBV28 to TRBJ1-5; tentative D call: TRBD1 (6 bases). From germline, CDR1 is MDHEN and CDR2 SYDVKM. The CDR3 has 15 residues. Trimming pared 6 bases from V and 5 bases from J, leaving 17 bases between. For the CDR3, the DNA is TGTGCCAGCAGCTCAAACAGGGCTCAGGATCAGCCCCAGCATTTT. Translated, it gives CASSSNRAQDQPQHF.

J is TRBJ1-1 and V is TRBV2; a weak D match, TRBD1 (6 bases). The V end lost 4 bases, the J end lost 10 bases, and 13 bases lay between the germline ends. Germline V gene sequence: CDR1 SNHLY, CDR2 FYNNEI. The CDR3 is 12 residues long. The DNA of the CDR3 is TGTGCCAGCAGTGGGATTGGACAGTTAGCTTTCTTT. Residues: CASSGIGQLAFF.

The CDR3 sequence: CASSLPRTSGTRNEQFF. The CDR3 bases are TGTGCCAGCAGCTTACCACGGACTAGCGGCACAAGGAATGAGCAGTTCTTC. The rearrangement joins TRBV7-2 to TRBJ2-1, with TRBD2 identical over 10 bases. The J segment lost 7 bases and the V segment lost 2 bases, leaving 11 bases of the junction unmatched. The CDR3 sequence is 17 residues long. CDR1 and CDR2 from the germline V gene are SGHTA and FQGNSA.

The chain employs TRBV28 and TRBJ1-1, with D maybe TRBD1 (5 bases). V dropped 6 bases and J dropped 1 base, with 18 bases sitting between them. This CDR3 is built from 16 residues. Germline assignment: CDR1 MDHEN and CDR2 SYDVKM. This CDR3 reads CASSPYPGGGNTEAFF. The CDR3 DNA follows: TGTGCCAGCAGCCCTTATCCGGGGGGAGGGAACACTGAAGCTTTCTTT. Full variable domain (outside the CDR3, taken from reference TRBV28 and TRBJ1-1): DVKVTQSSRYLVKRTGEKVFLECVQDMDHENMFWYRQDPGLGLRLIYFSYDVKMKEKGDIPEGYSVSREKKERFSLILESASTNQTSMYLCASSPYPGGGNTEAFFGQGTRLTVV.

The chain couples TRBV20-1 to TRBJ2-7, with 9 bases identical to TRBD2. The ends lost 3 bases at V and 5 bases at J; junction bases unmatched: 8. Germline assignment: CDR1 DFQATT and CDR2 SNEGSKA (reference sequence). The CDR3 is 14 amino acids. CDR3 sequence (DNA): TGCAGTGCTAGTTGGGGCGGGAGGGTTAACGAGCAGTACTTC. The encoded protein is CSASWGGRVNEQYF.

The rearrangement uses TRBV5-1 and TRBJ1-2; 7 nucleotides align to TRBD1. The CDR3 contains 14 residues. Germline V gene sequence: CDR1 SGHRS, CDR2 YFSETQ. The junction had 10 bases not matched to a gene; V was cut back by 4 bases and J by 7 bases. The CDR3: CASSPGTARGGYTF. The CDR3 DNA follows: TGCGCCAGCAGCCCTGGGACAGCCCGGGGTGGCTACACCTTC.

There are a few counts of this clone. The rearrangement joins TRBV3-1 (or the pseudogene TRBV3-2) to TRBJ2-7, with D hard to call. V lost 1 base and J 4 bases, leaving 8 bases between the germline ends. Germline V lookup: CDR1 LGHDT, CDR2 YNNKEL (reference sequence). The CDR3 loop spans 13 amino acids. The CDR3 loop reads CASSQGSGYEQYF. The CDR3 bases are TGTGCCAGCAGCCAAGGTTCCGGGTACGAGCAGTACTTC.

This chain uses TRBV5-1 with TRBJ2-7; 8 bases are a match to TRBD2. The CDR3 is made up of 15 amino acids. Looked up from germline, CDR1 is SGHRS and CDR2 is YFSETQ. V was clipped by 3 bases and J by 2 bases; unmatched bases: 7. CDR3 nucleotides: TGCGCCAGCAGCTCAACACGGGGGGGAACCTACGAGCAGTACTTC. It translates to CASSSTRGGTYEQYF.

The V and J genes are TRBV5-6 and TRBJ1-2, with 11 bases matching TRBD1. Per the germline V gene, CDR1 is SGHDT and CDR2 is YYEEEE. The CDR3 has 18 amino acids. V lost 1 base to trimming and J lost 1 base; unmatched junction nucleotides: 9. CDR3 DNA: TGTGCCAGCAGCTTGAGGAAGGACAGGGGGCAGAGTAACTATGGCTACACCTTC. Residues: CASSLRKDRGQSNYGYTF.